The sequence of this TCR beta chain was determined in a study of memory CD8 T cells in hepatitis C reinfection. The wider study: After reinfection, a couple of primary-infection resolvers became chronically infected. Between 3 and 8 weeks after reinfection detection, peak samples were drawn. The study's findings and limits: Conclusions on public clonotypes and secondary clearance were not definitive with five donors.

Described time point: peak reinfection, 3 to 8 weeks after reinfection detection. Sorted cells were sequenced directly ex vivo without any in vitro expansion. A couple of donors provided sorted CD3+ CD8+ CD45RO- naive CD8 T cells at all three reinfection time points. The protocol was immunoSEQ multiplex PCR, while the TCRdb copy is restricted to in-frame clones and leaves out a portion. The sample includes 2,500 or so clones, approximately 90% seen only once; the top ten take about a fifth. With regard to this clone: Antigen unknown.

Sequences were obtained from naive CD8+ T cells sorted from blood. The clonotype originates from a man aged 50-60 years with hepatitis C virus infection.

CDR3 coding DNA: TGTGCCAGCAGTTTCGGGGGGCTAAAGACCCAGTACTTC. Amino acids: CASSFGGLKTQYF. The chain recombines TRBV28 with TRBJ2-5; tentatively, D is TRBD2 (7 bases). Per the germline V gene, CDR1 is MDHEN and CDR2 is SYDVKM. V was cut by 3 bases and J by 6 bases, with 11 bases left in between. CDR3 length equals 13 residues. Complete variable domain (other parts from reference TRBV28 and TRBJ2-5): DVKVTQSSRYLVKRTGEKVFLECVQDMDHENMFWYRQDPGLGLRLIYFSYDVKMKEKGDIPEGYSVSREKKERFSLILESASTNQTSMYLCASSFGGLKTQYFGPGTRLLVL.